These T cell receptor beta chains were read from a single sample in a study of CD4 T cells in relation to SARS-CoV-2 and coronaviruses. The data were produced by immunoSEQ multiplex PCR, yet TCRdb's version contains in-frame clones alone and is incomplete. The sample lists under 50,000 clones; 88% were seen once. The sequenced material came from memory CD4+ T cells from PBMCs. The receptors originated from an adult with COVID-19. CDR3s include the opening cysteine and the closing phenylalanine or tryptophan. A D gene is named only where the DNA matches it firmly. Some rows have no size entry. The others give once, few or many, or a class for an expanded clone.

D: TRBD2; J: TRBJ2-7; size: once; V: TRBV11-2; DNA: TGTGCCAGCAGCTCGTGGACTAGCGGGGCCTACGAGCAGTACTTC; CDR3: CASSSWTSGAYEQYF
D: -; J: TRBJ2-5; size: -; V: TRBV19; DNA: TGTGCCAGTAGAGCGAGGGGGGAGGAGACCCAGTACTTC; CDR3: CASRARGEETQYF
D: -; J: TRBJ1-2; size: -; V: TRBV29-1; DNA: TGCAGCGTTGAAACAGGCGCTACTAACTATGGCTACACCTTC; CDR3: CSVETGATNYGYTF
D: -; J: TRBJ1-3; size: -; V: TRBV25-1; DNA: TGTGCCAGCAGTGAAGAGCGGTCTGGAAACACCATATATTTT; CDR3: CASSEERSGNTIYF
D: -; J: TRBJ1-1; size: -; V: TRBV7-9; DNA: TGTGCCAGCAGCTTTAGTCAGGGGAATGGGAACACTGAAGCTTTCTTT; CDR3: CASSFSQGNGNTEAFF
D: -; J: TRBJ1-4; size: -; V: TRBV19; DNA: TGTGCCAGTAGTACCCCCCGCAGGGGAAATGAAAAACTGTTTTTT; CDR3: CASSTPRRGNEKLFF
D: TRBD2; J: TRBJ2-5; size: -; V: TRBV4-1; DNA: TGCGCCAGCAGCCAAGAACGGACCGGGGGGTGGGAGACCCAGTACTTC; CDR3: CASSQERTGGWETQYF
D: TRBD1; J: TRBJ2-1; size: -; V: TRBV6-6; DNA: TGTGCCAGCAGTTACTCGGGCGTGACAGGGGGCAATGAGCAGTTCTTC; CDR3: CASSYSGVTGGNEQFF
D: TRBD2; J: TRBJ2-1; size: -; V: TRBV9; DNA: TGTGCCAGCAGCGTAGGAGCGGGGGGGCTCTATGAGCAGTTCTTC; CDR3: CASSVGAGGLYEQFF
D: TRBD1; J: TRBJ1-1; size: -; V: TRBV19; DNA: TGTGCCAGTAGTTCCTGGACAGGGGTAATTACTGAAGCTTTCTTT; CDR3: CASSSWTGVITEAFF
D: TRBD1; J: TRBJ1-1; size: -; V: TRBV7-9; DNA: TGTGCCAGCAGGCGACAGGGGCCTGAAGCTTTCTTT; CDR3: CASRRQGPEAFF
D: -; J: TRBJ1-1; size: -; V: TRBV5-6; DNA: TGTGCCAGCAGCCGCGGCTTGGAGCGCGCGAACACTGAAGCTTTCTTT; CDR3: CASSRGLERANTEAFF
D: -; J: TRBJ1-3; size: -; V: TRBV6-5; DNA: TGTGCCAGCAGAAGAGGACTCACCTCTGGAAACACCATATATTTT; CDR3: CASRRGLTSGNTIYF
D: TRBD1; J: TRBJ1-4; size: -; V: TRBV19; DNA: TGTGCCAGTAGTACCCGGACAGGTGCAACTAATGAAAAACTGTTTTTT; CDR3: CASSTRTGATNEKLFF
D: TRBD2; J: TRBJ2-3; size: -; V: TRBV7-2; DNA: TGTGCCAGCAGCTTAGCAGGCGCCGGGACTAGCGGGGGGAGCACAGATACGCAGTATTTT; CDR3: CASSLAGAGTSGGSTDTQYF
D: -; J: TRBJ1-3; size: -; V: TRBV7-8; DNA: TGTGCCAGCAGCGGGTCTCCCGGAAACACCATATATTTT; CDR3: CASSGSPGNTIYF
D: -; J: TRBJ1-2; size: -; V: TRBV6-5; DNA: TGTGCCAGCAGTTACTACCAGGGGATCAGCTATGGCTACACCTTC; CDR3: CASSYYQGISYGYTF
D: -; J: TRBJ1-1; size: once; V: TRBV28; DNA: TGTGCCAGCAGCTCCGTAGGCATGAACACTGAAGCTTTCTTT; CDR3: CASSSVGMNTEAFF
D: -; J: TRBJ1-5; size: -; V: TRBV6-1; DNA: TGTGCCAGCAGTGAAGGCTCGTATAATCAGCCCCAGCATTTT; CDR3: CASSEGSYNQPQHF
D: TRBD1; J: TRBJ2-3; size: once; V: TRBV5-8; DNA: TGTGCCAGCAGCACGGGGGACAGGGGACCAGATACGCAGTATTTT; CDR3: CASSTGDRGPDTQYF
D: TRBD2; J: TRBJ2-1; size: few; V: TRBV28; DNA: TGTGCCAGCAGTTTAGGGACTAGCGGGGGTAGCGAGCAGTTCTTC; CDR3: CASSLGTSGGSEQFF
D: -; J: TRBJ2-5; size: -; V: TRBV5-1; DNA: TGCGCCAGCAGCTTGGTGGCTGGGGCGTACCAAGAGACCCAGTACTTC; CDR3: CASSLVAGAYQETQYF
D: TRBD1; J: TRBJ1-1; size: -; V: TRBV9; DNA: TGTGCCAGCAGCGTCACAGGGGGCATGAACACTGAAGCTTTCTTT; CDR3: CASSVTGGMNTEAFF
D: TRBD2; J: TRBJ2-3; size: -; V: TRBV6-5; DNA: TGTGCCAGCACTACACTAGCGGGCACCGTAGATACGCAGTATTTT; CDR3: CASTTLAGTVDTQYF
D: -; J: TRBJ1-3; size: -; V: TRBV6-5; DNA: TGTGCCAGCACCTCCGGGACGGATGGAAACACCATATATTTT; CDR3: CASTSGTDGNTIYF
D: TRBD2; J: TRBJ2-3; size: -; V: TRBV5-1; DNA: TGCGCCAGCAGAGCGGGGGGGGCAAGCACAGATACGCAGTATTTT; CDR3: CASRAGGASTDTQYF
D: -; J: TRBJ1-2; size: -; V: TRBV4-3; DNA: TGCGCCAGCAGCCAAGAGTTTCACAGGCAAGGTGGCTACACCTTC; CDR3: CASSQEFHRQGGYTF
D: -; J: TRBJ2-7; size: few; V: TRBV19; DNA: TGTGCCAGTAGCGGACCACAGGTTTCCTCCTACGAGCAGTACTTC; CDR3: CASSGPQVSSYEQYF
D: -; J: TRBJ2-3; size: -; V: TRBV5-1; DNA: TGCGCCAGCAGCTTGCGGGGGACCAGCACAGATACGCAGTATTTT; CDR3: CASSLRGTSTDTQYF
D: -; J: TRBJ1-2; size: once; V: TRBV6-5; DNA: TGTGCCAGCAGTCCAAGACAGATATTAACTATCGGCTACACCTTC; CDR3: CASSPRQILTIGYTF
D: -; J: TRBJ2-7; size: -; V: TRBV4-2; DNA: TGTGCCAGCAGCCAAGAGCCTGGGGGGCGTTACGAGCAGTACTTC; CDR3: CASSQEPGGRYEQYF
D: -; J: TRBJ2-3; size: -; V: TRBV24-1; DNA: TGTGCCACCAGCCGGACAGCTACAGATACGCAGTATTTT; CDR3: CATSRTATDTQYF
D: -; J: TRBJ2-3; size: -; V: TRBV24-1; DNA: TGTGCCACCAGCAGGGAAAGTGCAGATACGCAGTATTTT; CDR3: CATSRESADTQYF
D: -; J: TRBJ1-2; size: -; V: TRBV10-3; DNA: TGTGCCTCCCGGGACCCTCTTGCGGGCTACACCTTC; CDR3: CASRDPLAGYTF
D: -; J: TRBJ2-5; size: -; V: TRBV30; DNA: TGTGCCTGGAGTCACCAGGGAGGACGAGAGACCCAGTACTTC; CDR3: CAWSHQGGRETQYF
D: -; J: TRBJ2-5; size: -; V: TRBV9; DNA: TGTGCCAGCAGCGTCGCAGGGGTTACCCAAGAGACCCAGTACTTC; CDR3: CASSVAGVTQETQYF
D: -; J: TRBJ2-3; size: -; V: TRBV10-3; DNA: TGTGCCTTCGGCCAGGGTCTCACAGATACGCAGTATTTT; CDR3: CAFGQGLTDTQYF
D: -; J: TRBJ2-5; size: few; V: TRBV2; DNA: TGTGCCAGCAACCTCTTAAGGGGGACCCAGTACTTC; CDR3: CASNLLRGTQYF
D: -; J: TRBJ2-6; size: once; V: TRBV10-3; DNA: TGTGCCATCAGTGGGGACTCTGGGGCCAACGTCCTGACTTTC; CDR3: CAISGDSGANVLTF
D: -; J: TRBJ2-1; size: -; V: TRBV6-5; DNA: TGTGCCAGCAGTTACAACAGCCAGAGCTCCTACAATGAGCAGTTCTTC; CDR3: CASSYNSQSSYNEQFF
D: -; J: TRBJ1-2; size: -; V: TRBV10-2; DNA: TGCGCCAGCAGTAGGGACTCTGGGGGCTACACCTTC; CDR3: CASSRDSGGYTF
D: -; J: TRBJ2-3; size: -; V: TRBV15; DNA: TGTGCCACCAGCAGTAGCCCAGATACGCAGTATTTT; CDR3: CATSSSPDTQYF
D: TRBD1; J: TRBJ1-2; size: -; V: TRBV10-3; DNA: TGTGCCATCAGCCTACAGGGGGGTGGCTACACCTTC; CDR3: CAISLQGGGYTF
D: TRBD1; J: TRBJ1-5; size: -; V: TRBV6-2/TRBV6-3; DNA: TGTGCCAGCAGTTCCCCTCGACAGGGGGTGATGCGCAATCAGCCCCAGCATTTT; CDR3: CASSSPRQGVMRNQPQHF
D: -; J: TRBJ2-7; size: few; V: TRBV13; DNA: TGTGCCAGCAGCTTCTTAGGGGCAGCCTACGAGCAGTACTTC; CDR3: CASSFLGAAYEQYF
D: -; J: TRBJ1-4; size: -; V: TRBV4-2; DNA: TGTGCCAGCAGCCAGGCGGCCAACGTAAATGAAAAACTGTTTTTT; CDR3: CASSQAANVNEKLFF
D: -; J: TRBJ2-3; size: -; V: TRBV29-1; DNA: TGCAGCGTTGTCCACGGGGCGCGAGATCCAGATACGCAGTATTTT; CDR3: CSVVHGARDPDTQYF